Listed below are T cell receptor beta chains from one sample, sequenced in a study of T-cell reconstitution after alpha-beta-depleted transplantation in children. TCRdb reprocessed the PCR reads with MiXCR, giving one entry per CDR3 protein. The sample lists hundreds of thousands of distinct CDR3 sequences, approximately 16% occurring once. Sequenced here: PBMCs from the stem cell graft donor, sampled from the stem cell graft. These TCRs come from a human donor who donated a stem cell graft to a child with acute myeloid leukemia. Both conserved end residues are part of each CDR3. The D gene is left open where the match is weak. Expanded clones are given a class, and other clones once, few, many or no size at all.

CDR3nt: TGCGCCAGCAGCGCCAACAGGGAAGGCGCTGAAGCTTTCTTT
CDR3aa: CASSANREGAEAFF
j_gene: TRBJ1-1
v_gene: TRBV5-1
d_gene: -
abundance: many

CDR3nt: TGCAGTGCTAGAGATCTGGCGGGGGTTAGCAATGAGCAGTTCTTC
CDR3aa: CSARDLAGVSNEQFF
j_gene: TRBJ2-1
v_gene: TRBV20-1
d_gene: TRBD2
abundance: many

CDR3nt: TGTGCCAGCAGTTCAGGGGTTTGGGGGAACACTGAAGCTTTCTTT
CDR3aa: CASSSGVWGNTEAFF
j_gene: TRBJ1-1
v_gene: TRBV12-3/TRBV12-4
d_gene: -
abundance: many

CDR3nt: TGCAGTGCACCGAAACGAACCGGGCAAGACCCCACCATATATTTT
CDR3aa: CSAPKRTGQDPTIYF
j_gene: TRBJ1-3
v_gene: TRBV20-1
d_gene: -
abundance: many

CDR3nt: TGCAGCGTCCGCCAGGCCCCAAAAGGCTACACCTTC
CDR3aa: CSVRQAPKGYTF
j_gene: TRBJ1-2
v_gene: TRBV29-1
d_gene: -
abundance: few

CDR3nt: TGCAGTGCTAGTGGCCTAGAGTACAATGAGCAGTTCTTC
CDR3aa: CSASGLEYNEQFF
j_gene: TRBJ2-1
v_gene: TRBV20-1
d_gene: -
abundance: many

CDR3nt: TGCAGTGCTGAGTATAGCGGGGGGTCTCCCTACAATGAGCAGTTCTTC
CDR3aa: CSAEYSGGSPYNEQFF
j_gene: TRBJ2-1
v_gene: TRBV20-1
d_gene: TRBD2
abundance: once

CDR3nt: TGTGCCAGCAGCAAAATCGGAATTACCTATGGCTACACCTTC
CDR3aa: CASSKIGITYGYTF
j_gene: TRBJ1-2
v_gene: TRBV21-1
d_gene: -
abundance: many

CDR3nt: TGCGCCAGCAGCCCTAGCGCAGATCACACTGAAGCTTTCTTT
CDR3aa: CASSPSADHTEAFF
j_gene: TRBJ1-1
v_gene: TRBV5-1
d_gene: -
abundance: -

CDR3nt: TGCAGCGTTGAAGTCAAACGGCCGGACAGGGGAGGATATGGCTACACCTTC
CDR3aa: CSVEVKRPDRGGYGYTF
j_gene: TRBJ1-2
v_gene: TRBV29-1
d_gene: TRBD1
abundance: many

CDR3nt: TGTGCCAGCAGGAGAGGGGGGGCCTCGGGCACAGATACGCAGTATTTT
CDR3aa: CASRRGGASGTDTQYF
j_gene: TRBJ2-3
v_gene: TRBV9
d_gene: -
abundance: -

CDR3nt: TGCAGTGCTGGGGGACCGCCAAATGAAAAACTGTTTTTT
CDR3aa: CSAGGPPNEKLFF
j_gene: TRBJ1-4
v_gene: TRBV20-1
d_gene: -
abundance: many

CDR3nt: TGTGCCAGCAGTTTCATCAGCGGGGGGGCTACAGATACGCAGTATTTT
CDR3aa: CASSFISGGATDTQYF
j_gene: TRBJ2-3
v_gene: TRBV12-3/TRBV12-4
d_gene: TRBD2
abundance: few

CDR3nt: TGTGCCAGCAGCTTATCCCTCACAGGGGGCGAGACCCAGTACTTC
CDR3aa: CASSLSLTGGETQYF
j_gene: TRBJ2-5
v_gene: TRBV7-9
d_gene: TRBD1
abundance: few

CDR3nt: TGTGCCAGCAGTTTCGACAGGGACTCTGGAAACACCATATATTTT
CDR3aa: CASSFDRDSGNTIYF
j_gene: TRBJ1-3
v_gene: TRBV28
d_gene: TRBD1
abundance: -

CDR3nt: TGTGCCAGCAGTACCTCAGGGGTCGGCACTGAAGCTTTCTTT
CDR3aa: CASSTSGVGTEAFF
j_gene: TRBJ1-1
v_gene: TRBV12-3/TRBV12-4
d_gene: -
abundance: many

CDR3nt: TGTGCCAGCAGCTCCGAGGGCGCAACTGAAGCTTTCTTT
CDR3aa: CASSSEGATEAFF
j_gene: TRBJ1-1
v_gene: TRBV13
d_gene: -
abundance: many

CDR3nt: TGTGCCAGCAGCTTTAGGACAGGGATTGGCTACACCTTC
CDR3aa: CASSFRTGIGYTF
j_gene: TRBJ1-2
v_gene: TRBV5-6
d_gene: TRBD1
abundance: many

CDR3nt: TGTGCCAGCAGCTTAGAAGCTTCCTATGGCTACACCTTC
CDR3aa: CASSLEASYGYTF
j_gene: TRBJ1-2
v_gene: TRBV7-9
d_gene: -
abundance: many

CDR3nt: TGTGCCAGCAGCGTATTTGGAGGGACCTACAATGAGCAGTTCTTC
CDR3aa: CASSVFGGTYNEQFF
j_gene: TRBJ2-1
v_gene: TRBV9
d_gene: -
abundance: -

CDR3nt: TGCGCCAGCAGCCAAGATCACAGGGATTCGATCGAGCAGTACTTC
CDR3aa: CASSQDHRDSIEQYF
j_gene: TRBJ2-7
v_gene: TRBV4-1
d_gene: -
abundance: few

CDR3nt: TGTGCCAGCAGCATTTCTGGGGCCAACGTCCTGACTTTC
CDR3aa: CASSISGANVLTF
j_gene: TRBJ2-6
v_gene: TRBV7-2
d_gene: -
abundance: many

CDR3nt: TGCAGTGCTAGAGATATAGGGACAGGAAACCTTCTTGAACACATAAGCTCCTACGAGCAGTACTTC
CDR3aa: CSARDIGTGNLLEHISSYEQYF
j_gene: TRBJ2-7
v_gene: TRBV20-1
d_gene: TRBD1
abundance: -

CDR3nt: TGTGCCAGCAGTGCAGATCCGGGACATCCCTATGGCTACACCTTC
CDR3aa: CASSADPGHPYGYTF
j_gene: TRBJ1-2
v_gene: TRBV25-1
d_gene: -
abundance: -

CDR3nt: TGTGCCTGGAGTGAGCTACAGGGCACAGATACGCAGTATTTT
CDR3aa: CAWSELQGTDTQYF
j_gene: TRBJ2-3
v_gene: TRBV30
d_gene: -
abundance: few

CDR3nt: TGTGCCATCAGTGAGTCCTTGGCAGATACGCAGTATTTT
CDR3aa: CAISESLADTQYF
j_gene: TRBJ2-3
v_gene: TRBV10-3
d_gene: -
abundance: many

CDR3nt: TGCGCCAGCAGCCAAGGGACAGGGTCGTGGGGGGAAGAGACCCAGTACTTC
CDR3aa: CASSQGTGSWGEETQYF
j_gene: TRBJ2-5
v_gene: TRBV4-3
d_gene: TRBD1
abundance: few

CDR3nt: TGCAGCGTTGGCAGAGACTGGGGGGGGGAGCTGTTTTTT
CDR3aa: CSVGRDWGGELFF
j_gene: TRBJ2-2
v_gene: TRBV29-1
d_gene: -
abundance: -

CDR3nt: TGTGCCAGCAGCTACGGGGACGGATTCTACGAGCAGTACTTC
CDR3aa: CASSYGDGFYEQYF
j_gene: TRBJ2-7
v_gene: TRBV12-3/TRBV12-4
d_gene: -
abundance: few

CDR3nt: TGTGCCAGCAGCGAAGGACAGCTCTTCTACAATGAGCAGTTCTTC
CDR3aa: CASSEGQLFYNEQFF
j_gene: TRBJ2-1
v_gene: TRBV12-3/TRBV12-4
d_gene: -
abundance: few

CDR3nt: TGTGCCAGCAGTGAAAATGGCTACACCTTC
CDR3aa: CASSENGYTF
j_gene: TRBJ1-2
v_gene: TRBV6-1
d_gene: -
abundance: many

CDR3nt: TGCAGTGCCCGGGGGACATCCTCTGGGGCCAACGTCCTGACTTTC
CDR3aa: CSARGTSSGANVLTF
j_gene: TRBJ2-6
v_gene: TRBV20-1
d_gene: -
abundance: -

CDR3nt: TGTGCCAGCAGCTTAGCTATGGAGGCTGGCTACACCTTC
CDR3aa: CASSLAMEAGYTF
j_gene: TRBJ1-2
v_gene: TRBV11-3
d_gene: -
abundance: -

CDR3nt: TGTGCCAGCAGGCACGGGTATAACGGCTACACCTTC
CDR3aa: CASRHGYNGYTF
j_gene: TRBJ1-2
v_gene: TRBV6-5
d_gene: -
abundance: -

CDR3nt: TGTGCCAGCAGAATAGCGCTGCGGGAAGAGGCTTTCTTT
CDR3aa: CASRIALREEAFF
j_gene: TRBJ1-1
v_gene: TRBV6-6
d_gene: -
abundance: -